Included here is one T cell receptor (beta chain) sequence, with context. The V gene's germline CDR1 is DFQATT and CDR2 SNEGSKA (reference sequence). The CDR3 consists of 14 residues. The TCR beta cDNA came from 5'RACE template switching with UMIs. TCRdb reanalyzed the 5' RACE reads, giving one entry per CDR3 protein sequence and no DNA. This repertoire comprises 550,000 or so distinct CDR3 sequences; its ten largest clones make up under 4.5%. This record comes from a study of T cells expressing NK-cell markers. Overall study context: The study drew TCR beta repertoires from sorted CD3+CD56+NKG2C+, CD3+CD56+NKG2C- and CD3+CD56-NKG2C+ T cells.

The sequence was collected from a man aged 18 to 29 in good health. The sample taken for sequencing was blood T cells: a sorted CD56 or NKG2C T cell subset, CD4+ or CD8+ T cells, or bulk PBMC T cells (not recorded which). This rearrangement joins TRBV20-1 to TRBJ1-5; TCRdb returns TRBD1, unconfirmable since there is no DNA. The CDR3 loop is CSAIRAGSNQPQHF.